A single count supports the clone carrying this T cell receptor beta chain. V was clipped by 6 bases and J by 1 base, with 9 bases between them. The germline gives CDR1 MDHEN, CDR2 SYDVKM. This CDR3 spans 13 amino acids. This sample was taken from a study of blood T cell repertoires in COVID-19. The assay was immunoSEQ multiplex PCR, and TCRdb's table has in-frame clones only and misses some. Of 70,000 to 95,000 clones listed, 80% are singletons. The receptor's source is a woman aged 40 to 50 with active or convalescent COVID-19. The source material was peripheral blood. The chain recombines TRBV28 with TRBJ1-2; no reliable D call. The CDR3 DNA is TGTGCCAGCAGCTCCTCGGTTAACTATGGCTACACCTTC. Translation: CASSSSVNYGYTF.